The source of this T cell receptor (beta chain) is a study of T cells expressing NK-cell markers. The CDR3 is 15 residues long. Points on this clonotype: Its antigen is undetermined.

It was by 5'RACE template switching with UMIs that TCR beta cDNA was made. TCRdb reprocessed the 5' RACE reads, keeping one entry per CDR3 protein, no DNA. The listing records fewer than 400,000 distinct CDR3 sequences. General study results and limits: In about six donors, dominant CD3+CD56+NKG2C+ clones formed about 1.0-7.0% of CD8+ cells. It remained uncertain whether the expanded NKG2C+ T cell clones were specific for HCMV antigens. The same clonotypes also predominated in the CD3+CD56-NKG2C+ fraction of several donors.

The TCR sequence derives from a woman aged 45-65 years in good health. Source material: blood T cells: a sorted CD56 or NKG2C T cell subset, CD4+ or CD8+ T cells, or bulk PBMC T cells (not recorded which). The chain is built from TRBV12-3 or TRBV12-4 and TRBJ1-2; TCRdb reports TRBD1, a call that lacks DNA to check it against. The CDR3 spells CASSPSGTRFNGYTF.